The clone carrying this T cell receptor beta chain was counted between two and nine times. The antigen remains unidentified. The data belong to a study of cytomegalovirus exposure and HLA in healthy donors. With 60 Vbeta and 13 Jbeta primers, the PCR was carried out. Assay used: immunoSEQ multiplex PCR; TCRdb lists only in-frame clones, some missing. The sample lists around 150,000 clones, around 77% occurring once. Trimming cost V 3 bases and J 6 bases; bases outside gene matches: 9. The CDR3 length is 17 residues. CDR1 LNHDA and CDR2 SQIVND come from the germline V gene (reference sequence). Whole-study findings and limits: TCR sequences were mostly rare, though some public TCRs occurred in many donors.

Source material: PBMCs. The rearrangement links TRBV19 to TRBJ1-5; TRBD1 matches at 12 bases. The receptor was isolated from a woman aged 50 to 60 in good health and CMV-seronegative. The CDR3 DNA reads TGTGCCAGTAGTATTATGGGACAGGGGGCTTTGGGTCAGCCCCAGCATTTT. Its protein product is CASSIMGQGALGQPQHF.